This TCR beta chain was sequenced in a study of cytotoxic CD8 clonotypes in ibrutinib-treated CLL. Whole-study context: After treatment lasting a median approximately 11 months, range 6 to 36, response samples were collected.

Concerning this clone: Its antigen is still unknown.

This CDR3 spans 15 amino acids. Trimming removed 0 bases from V and 2 bases from J, with 11 bases in between. The germline V gene encodes CDR1 SGHRS and CDR2 YFSETQ. Investigators sought sequencing depths of between 1 in 200,000 and 1 in 1 million T cells. This table comes from immunoSEQ multiplex PCR, and its TCRdb copy is limited to in-frame clones, with some not included. The sample shows 150,000 or so clones, under 85% of them seen only once. The authors obtained roughly 1.8 micrograms of genomic DNA from cryopreserved PBMCs for TCR beta libraries. General study findings and limits: At progression, clonality fell back toward baseline after rising at ibrutinib response.

This specimen consisted of PBMCs, obtained after 24 months of ibrutinib treatment. The chain recombines TRBV5-1 with TRBJ2-5; no clear D. This receptor was taken from a human donor with chronic lymphocytic leukemia. CDR3 bases: TGCGCCAGCAGCTTGGTGACGGTTCAGCAAGAGACCCAGTACTTC. It codes for CASSLVTVQQETQYF.